This paragraph covers one T cell receptor beta chain sequence. What it binds is unknown. The PCR was carried out with 60 Vbeta primers and 13 Jbeta primers. Sequencing used immunoSEQ multiplex PCR; TCRdb keeps in-frame clones, though not all of them. The sample carries 150,000 to 200,000 clones, around 68% recorded once. These data come from a study of cytomegalovirus exposure and HLA in healthy donors. Overall study results and limits: TCR beta V- and J-gene trimming was later associated with a missense DCLRE1C variant. Most CMV-associated TCR beta chains appeared HLA-restricted in a later analysis. Immune exposure information comprised only CMV serostatus. Later analysis suggested links between common viral pathogens and several top significant clusters.

The CDR3 has 13 residues. Germline V gene lookup returns CDR1 SGHRS and CDR2 YFSETQ. Trimming took 1 base from V and 5 from J, leaving 9 bases between them. Sequencing was done on a sample of PBMCs. This sequence joins TRBV5-1 and TRBJ1-2; D uncertain. The TCR sequence derives from a man over 45 in good health and CMV-seronegative. CDR3 nucleotides: TGCGCCAGCAGCTTGTCCGGGGATTATGGCTACACCTTC. The encoded protein is CASSLSGDYGYTF. Combining the CDR3 with reference TRBV5-1 and TRBJ1-2 gives the whole variable domain KAGVTQTPRYLIKTRGQQVTLSCSPISGHRSVSWYQQTPGQGLQFLFEYFSETQRNKGNFPGRFSGRQFSNSRSEMNVSTLELGDSALYLCASSLSGDYGYTFGSGTRLTVV.